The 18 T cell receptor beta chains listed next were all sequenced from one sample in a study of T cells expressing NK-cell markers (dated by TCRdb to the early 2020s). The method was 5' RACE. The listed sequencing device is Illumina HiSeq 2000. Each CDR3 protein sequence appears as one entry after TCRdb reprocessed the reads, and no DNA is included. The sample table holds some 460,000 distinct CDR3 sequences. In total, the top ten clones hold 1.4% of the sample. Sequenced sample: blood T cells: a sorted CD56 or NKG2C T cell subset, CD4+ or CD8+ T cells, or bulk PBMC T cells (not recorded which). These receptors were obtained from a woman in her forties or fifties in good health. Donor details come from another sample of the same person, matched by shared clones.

Here the CDR3 reads CASSLEQANYSPLHF. V gene TRBV5-1 combines with J gene TRBJ1-6; as DNA is missing, the TRBD1 call by TCRdb cannot be tested. CDR3 length equals 15 residues. Germline V gene sequence: CDR1 SGHRS, CDR2 YFSETQ. Together with reference TRBV5-1 and TRBJ1-6, the CDR3 gives the full variable domain: KAGVTQTPRYLIKTRGQQVTLSCSPISGHRSVSWYQQTPGQGLQFLFEYFSETQRNKGNFPGRFSGRQFSNSRSEMNVSTLELGDSALYLCASSLEQANYSPLHFGNGTRLTVT.

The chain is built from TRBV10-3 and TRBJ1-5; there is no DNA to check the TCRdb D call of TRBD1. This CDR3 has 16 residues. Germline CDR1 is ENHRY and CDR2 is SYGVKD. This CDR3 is CAISELTVGAGQPQHF.

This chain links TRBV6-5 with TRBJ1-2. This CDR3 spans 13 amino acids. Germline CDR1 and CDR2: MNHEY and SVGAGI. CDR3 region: CASSPLNEGGYTF.

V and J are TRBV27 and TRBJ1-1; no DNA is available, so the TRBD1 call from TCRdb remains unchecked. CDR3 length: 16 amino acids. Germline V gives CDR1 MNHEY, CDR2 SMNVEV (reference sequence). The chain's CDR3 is CASSWRPQRPNTEAFF.

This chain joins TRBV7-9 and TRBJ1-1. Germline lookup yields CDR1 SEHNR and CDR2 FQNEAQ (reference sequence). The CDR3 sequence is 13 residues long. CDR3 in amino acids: CASSLGLNGEAFF.

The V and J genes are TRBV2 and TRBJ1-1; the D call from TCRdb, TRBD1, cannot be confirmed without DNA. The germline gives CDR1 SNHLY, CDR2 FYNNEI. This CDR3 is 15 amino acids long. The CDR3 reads CASTPFGGMNTEAFF.

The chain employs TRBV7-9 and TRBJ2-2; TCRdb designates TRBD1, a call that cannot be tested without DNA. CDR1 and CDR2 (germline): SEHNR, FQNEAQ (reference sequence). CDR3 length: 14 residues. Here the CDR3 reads CASSLRGATGELFF.

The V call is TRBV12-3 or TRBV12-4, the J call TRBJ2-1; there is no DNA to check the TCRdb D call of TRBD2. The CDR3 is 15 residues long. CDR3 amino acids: CASSHSPGLVSEQFF.

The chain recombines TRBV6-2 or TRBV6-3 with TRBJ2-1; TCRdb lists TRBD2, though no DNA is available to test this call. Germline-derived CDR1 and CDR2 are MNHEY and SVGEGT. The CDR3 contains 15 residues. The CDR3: CASRLAGVMYNEQFF.

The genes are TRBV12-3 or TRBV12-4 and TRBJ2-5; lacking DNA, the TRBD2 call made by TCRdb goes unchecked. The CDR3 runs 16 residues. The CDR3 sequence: CASSSSGLRYQETQYF.

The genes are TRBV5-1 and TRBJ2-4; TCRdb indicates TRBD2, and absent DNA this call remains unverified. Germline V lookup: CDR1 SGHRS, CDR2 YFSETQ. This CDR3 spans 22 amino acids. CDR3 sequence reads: CASSLRLGIKHSVLRREGIQYF.

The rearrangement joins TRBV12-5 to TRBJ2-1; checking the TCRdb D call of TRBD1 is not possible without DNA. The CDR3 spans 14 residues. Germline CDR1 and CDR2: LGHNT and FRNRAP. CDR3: CASGSRTGYNEQFF.

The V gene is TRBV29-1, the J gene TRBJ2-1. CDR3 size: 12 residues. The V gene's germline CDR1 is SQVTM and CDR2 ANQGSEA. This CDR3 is CSADYRSNEQFF.

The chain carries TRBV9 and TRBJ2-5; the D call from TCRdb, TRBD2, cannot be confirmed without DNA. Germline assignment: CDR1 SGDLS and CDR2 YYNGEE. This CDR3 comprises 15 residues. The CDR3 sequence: CASSVGGSTRETQYF.

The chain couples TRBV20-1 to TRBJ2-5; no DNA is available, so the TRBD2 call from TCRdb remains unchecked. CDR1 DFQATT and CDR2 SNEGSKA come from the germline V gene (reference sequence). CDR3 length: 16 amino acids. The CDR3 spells CSAREMLAGVVETQYF.

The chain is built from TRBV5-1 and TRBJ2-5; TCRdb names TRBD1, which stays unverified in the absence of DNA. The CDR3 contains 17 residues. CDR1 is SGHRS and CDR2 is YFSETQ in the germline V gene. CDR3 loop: CASSFGGLGALRETQYF.

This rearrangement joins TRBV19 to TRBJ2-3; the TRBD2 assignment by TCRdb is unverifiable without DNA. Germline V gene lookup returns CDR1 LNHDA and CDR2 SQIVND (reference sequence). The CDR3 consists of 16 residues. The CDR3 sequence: CASSSRSGRVADTQYF.

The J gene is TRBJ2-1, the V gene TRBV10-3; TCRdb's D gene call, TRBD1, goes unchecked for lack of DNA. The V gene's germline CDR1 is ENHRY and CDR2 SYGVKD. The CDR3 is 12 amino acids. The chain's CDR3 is CAMRTGGNEQFF.